The 17 T cell receptor beta chains below come from one sample, sequenced in a study of blood T cells in healthy people across ages. For the second PCR, which ran for about 7 to 12 cycles, a sample-barcoded 5' primer and a J-beta primer mix were used. A single record per CDR3 protein comes from TCRdb applying MiXCR to the 5' RACE reads. The sample shows 1.4 million to 1.5 million distinct CDR3 sequences, 42% of them seen only once. The sample was blood. Receptor source: a woman younger than 30 in good health.

This clonotype was found many times. The CDR3: CASSLQQGYEQYF. CDR3 bases: TGTGCCAGCTCACTCCAACAGGGCTACGAGCAGTACTTC. J is TRBJ2-7 and V is TRBV18; D is perhaps TRBD1 (6 bases). Deletions cut 4 bases from V and 3 bases from J, with 10 bases between. The V gene's germline CDR1 is KGHSH and CDR2 LQKENI. The CDR3 is 13 amino acids.

CDR3 amino acids: CASSPGTGNSGANVLTF. DNA for the CDR3: TGTGCCAGCTCACCGGGGACAGGGAACTCTGGGGCCAACGTCCTGACTTTC. The chain joins TRBV18 to TRBJ2-6; 9 bases are a match to TRBD1. CDR1 is KGHSH and CDR2 is LQKENI in the germline V gene. Trimming cost V 3 bases and J 0 bases; bases outside gene matches: 3. This CDR3 has 17 amino acids.

V gene TRBV5-1 combines with J gene TRBJ2-7; D may be TRBD1 (6 bases). The germline V and J ends were trimmed by 2 bases and 1 base, with 16 bases remaining between them. The length of the CDR3 is 16 residues. CDR1 is SGHRS and CDR2 is YFSETQ in the germline V gene. The CDR3 nucleotides read TGCGCCAGCAGCTTAGAACTGAAGAGGGGGTCCTACGAGCAGTACTTC. Protein sequence: CASSLELKRGSYEQYF.

The V call is TRBV6-1, the J call TRBJ2-6; D not resolved. The CDR3 runs to 13 residues. The V gene's germline CDR1 is MNHNS and CDR2 SASEGT. V was cut by 5 bases and J by 8 bases, with 10 bases left in between. The CDR3 DNA is TGTGCCAGCAGTAACGGTGGCCCCAACGTCCTGACTTTC. The encoded protein is CASSNGGPNVLTF.

The J gene is TRBJ1-4, the V gene TRBV5-1, with D maybe TRBD1 (5 bases). Germline V CDR1 and CDR2: SGHRS, YFSETQ. V shed 3 bases and J shed 8 bases, with 14 bases lying between them. CDR3 length: 14 amino acids. The CDR3 spells CASSSGTPKEKLFF. Written as DNA, the CDR3 is TGCGCCAGCAGCTCCGGGACCCCCAAGGAAAAACTGTTTTTT.

The rearrangement uses TRBV6-1 and TRBJ2-1, with a tentative D call TRBD2 (5 bases). Germline CDR1 and CDR2: MNHNS and SASEGT. This CDR3 spans 14 amino acids. V was cut by 7 bases and J by 6 bases, with 16 bases left in between. The CDR3 region is CASIKDSGFNEQFF. DNA for the CDR3: TGTGCCAGCATAAAGGACTCGGGGTTCAATGAGCAGTTCTTC.

V and J are TRBV5-1 and TRBJ2-1, with D tentatively TRBD1 (5 bases). The V end was cut by 6 bases, the J end by 5 bases, with 18 bases between. Germline CDR1 reads SGHRS; CDR2 reads YFSETQ. CDR3 length: 15 amino acids. CDR3 DNA sequence: TGCGCCAGCAAACGAAGGCAGGGAATCCACAATGAGCAGTTCTTC. This sequence encodes CASKRRQGIHNEQFF.

This clonotype was seen a few times. This rearrangement joins TRBV3-1 to TRBJ2-3, with TRBD1 as a possible D gene (6 bases). The germline gives CDR1 LGHDT, CDR2 YNNKEL (reference sequence). Trimming stripped 2 bases from V and 1 base from J, with 13 bases between. The CDR3 is 16 amino acids. CDR3 protein: CASSQYRADRTDTQYF. CDR3 in DNA: TGTGCCAGCAGCCAATACAGGGCAGACCGCACAGATACGCAGTATTTT.

In this sample, this clonotype turned up a few times. The chain uses TRBV5-1 and TRBJ2-5, with D possibly TRBD1 on 6 matching bases. The V gene's germline CDR1 is SGHRS and CDR2 YFSETQ. The CDR3 is 16 residues long. The V and J ends lost 3 bases and 11 bases respectively, with 26 bases between them. The CDR3 DNA is TGCGCCAGCAGCTCCACTTTACAGAGGCCCAGGGGAGAGCAGTACTTC. Encoded protein: CASSSTLQRPRGEQYF.

In its sample, this clonotype was seen a few times. The chain recombines TRBV10-2 with TRBJ2-1, with 12 positions matching TRBD2. V lost 5 bases, J lost 9 bases, and 14 bases stayed unmatched. CDR1 and CDR2 (germline): WSHSY, SAAADI. The CDR3 is 17 residues long. The CDR3 DNA sequence: TGCGCCAGCAGTTCTAGCGGGGGGGCCCTTGATAATCGTGAGCAGTTCTTC. Protein: CASSSSGGALDNREQFF.

V is TRBV28 and J is TRBJ2-7, with 7 bases fitting TRBD1. This CDR3 is 15 amino acids long. Germline assignment: CDR1 MDHEN and CDR2 SYDVKM. J gave up 0 bases and V 3 bases, and 5 bases lay outside the gene matches. The CDR3 reads CASSFTGESSYEQYF. The CDR3 bases are TGTGCCAGCAGTTTTACAGGGGAGAGCTCCTACGAGCAGTACTTC.

This clonotype was observed a handful of times. CDR3 protein: CASSPQGQVNTEAFF. The DNA for the CDR3 is TGTGCCAGCAGTCCCCAGGGACAGGTGAACACTGAAGCTTTCTTT. V usage is TRBV27 and J usage is TRBJ1-1; TRBD1 matches at 8 bases. V was pared by 5 bases and J by 0 bases, with 5 bases of the junction left unmatched. Germline CDR1 MNHEY, CDR2 SMNVEV (reference sequence). The length of the CDR3 is 15 residues.

V and J are TRBV12-3 or TRBV12-4 and TRBJ2-5, with 10 nucleotides matching TRBD2. V lost 5 bases and J lost 11; bases outside the gene matches: 23. This CDR3 has 18 residues. The CDR3 protein is CASSPGLAARGDYLVQYF. The CDR3 DNA follows: TGTGCCAGCAGTCCAGGACTAGCGGCGCGGGGGGACTATTTGGTTCAGTACTTC.

This clonotype was seen repeatedly, ten times or more. The chain joins TRBV7-3 to TRBJ2-2; TRBD2 matches 7 bases. Germline V CDR1 and CDR2: SGHTA, FQGTGA. V was clipped by 2 bases and J by 8 bases; unmatched bases: 5. The length of the CDR3 is 14 residues. The CDR3 reads CASSLSSGAGELFF. CDR3 in DNA: TGTGCCAGCAGCTTATCTAGCGGTGCAGGGGAGCTGTTTTTT.

The chain employs TRBV6-1 and TRBJ1-4, with TRBD1 identical over 9 bases. Germline trimming cut 0 bases from V and 7 bases from J; bases unmatched to any gene: 6. CDR3 size: 16 residues. Germline V gives CDR1 MNHNS, CDR2 SASEGT. CDR3 in amino acids: CASSEAQGQGGEKLFF. The CDR3 coding sequence is TGTGCCAGCAGTGAAGCGCAGGGACAGGGCGGTGAAAAACTGTTTTTT.

The chain employs TRBV12-3 or TRBV12-4 and TRBJ1-4, with D uncertain. V lost 6 bases to trimming and J lost 8 bases, with 7 bases between them. The CDR3 is 11 residues long. In DNA, the CDR3 is TGTGCCAGCAGGAGGAGCGAAAAACTGTTTTTT. It is translated as CASRRSEKLFF.

Only a few counts were recorded for this clonotype. This chain connects TRBV5-1 to TRBJ2-3; 8 bases map to TRBD2. CDR3 length: 14 amino acids. After removal of 6 bases from V and 0 bases from J, the junction contained 3 bases not matched to a gene. CDR1 is SGHRS, CDR2 YFSETQ, per germline. CDR3: CASIRGRSTDTQYF. In DNA, the CDR3 is TGCGCCAGCATACGCGGGAGGAGCACAGATACGCAGTATTTT.